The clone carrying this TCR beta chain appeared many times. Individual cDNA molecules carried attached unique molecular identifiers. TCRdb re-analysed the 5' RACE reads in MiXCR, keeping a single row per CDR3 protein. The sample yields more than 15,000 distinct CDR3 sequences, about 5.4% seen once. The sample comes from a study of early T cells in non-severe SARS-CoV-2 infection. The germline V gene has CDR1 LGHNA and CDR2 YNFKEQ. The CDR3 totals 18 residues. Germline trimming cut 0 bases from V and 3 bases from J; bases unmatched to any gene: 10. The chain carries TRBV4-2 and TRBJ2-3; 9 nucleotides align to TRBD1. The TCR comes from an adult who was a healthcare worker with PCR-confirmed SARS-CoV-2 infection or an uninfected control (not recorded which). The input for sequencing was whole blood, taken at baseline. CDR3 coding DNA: TGTGCCAGCAGCCAAGATATAAGAGGGACAGGGAGAACAGATACGCAGTATTTT. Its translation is CASSQDIRGTGRTDTQYF.